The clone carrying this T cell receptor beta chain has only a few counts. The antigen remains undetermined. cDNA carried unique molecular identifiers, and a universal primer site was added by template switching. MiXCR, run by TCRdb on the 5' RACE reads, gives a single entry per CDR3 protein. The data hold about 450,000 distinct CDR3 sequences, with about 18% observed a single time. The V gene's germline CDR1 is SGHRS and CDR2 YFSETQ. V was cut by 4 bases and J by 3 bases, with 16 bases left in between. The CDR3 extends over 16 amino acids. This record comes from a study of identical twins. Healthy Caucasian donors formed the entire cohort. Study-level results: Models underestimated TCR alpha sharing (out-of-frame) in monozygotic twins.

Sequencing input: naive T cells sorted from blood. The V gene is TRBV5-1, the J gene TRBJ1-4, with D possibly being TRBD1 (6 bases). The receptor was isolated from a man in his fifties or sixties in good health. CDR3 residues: CASSLGGGSANEKLFF. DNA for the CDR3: TGCGCCAGCAGCCTAGGAGGGGGGTCGGCTAATGAAAAACTGTTTTTT.